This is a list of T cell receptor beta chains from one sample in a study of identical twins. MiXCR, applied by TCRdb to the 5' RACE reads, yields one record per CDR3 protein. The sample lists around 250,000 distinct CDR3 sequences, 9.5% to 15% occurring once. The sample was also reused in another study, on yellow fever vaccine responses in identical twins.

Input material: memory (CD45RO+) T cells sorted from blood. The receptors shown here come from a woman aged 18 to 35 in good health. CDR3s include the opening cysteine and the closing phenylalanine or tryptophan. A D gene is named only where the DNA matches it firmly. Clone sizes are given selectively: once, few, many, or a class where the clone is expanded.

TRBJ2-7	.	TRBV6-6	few	CASEGDGQEQYF	TGTGCCAGCGAGGGTGACGGGCAGGAGCAGTACTTC
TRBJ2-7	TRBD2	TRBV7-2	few	CASSARGVSYEQYF	TGTGCCAGCAGCGCGCGGGGGGTCTCCTACGAGCAGTACTTC
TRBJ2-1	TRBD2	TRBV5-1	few	CASSLVGGGTYNEQFF	TGCGCCAGCAGCTTGGTAGGCGGGGGGACATACAATGAGCAGTTCTTC
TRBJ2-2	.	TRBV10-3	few	CAISVFSDTGELFF	TGTGCCATCAGTGTTTTCAGCGACACCGGGGAGCTGTTTTTT
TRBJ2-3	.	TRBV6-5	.	CASSYDGRGANTQYF	TGTGCCAGCAGTTACGACGGGAGAGGCGCGAATACGCAGTATTTT
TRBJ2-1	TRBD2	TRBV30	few	CAWSVRVSGRTEQFF	TGTGCCTGGAGTGTACGGGTTAGCGGGAGAACTGAGCAGTTCTTC
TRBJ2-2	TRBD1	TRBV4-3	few	CASSQDGPSRGWTGELFF	TGCGCCAGCAGCCAAGATGGTCCCTCCAGGGGGTGGACCGGGGAGCTGTTTTTT
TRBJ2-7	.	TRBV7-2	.	CASSLAWNNEQYF	TGTGCCAGCAGCTTAGCTTGGAACAACGAGCAGTACTTC
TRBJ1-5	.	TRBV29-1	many	CSVVWGKANQPQHF	TGCAGCGTTGTTTGGGGGAAGGCCAATCAGCCCCAGCATTTT
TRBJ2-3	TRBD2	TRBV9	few	CASSERRGALTDTQYF	TGTGCCAGCAGCGAGAGGCGGGGGGCCCTCACAGATACGCAGTATTTT
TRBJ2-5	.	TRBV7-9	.	CASSPSGAETQYF	TGTGCCAGCAGCCCAAGTGGGGCCGAGACCCAGTACTTC
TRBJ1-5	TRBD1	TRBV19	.	CASKSQGAGDSNQPQHF	TGTGCCAGTAAATCGCAGGGGGCTGGAGATAGCAATCAGCCCCAGCATTTT
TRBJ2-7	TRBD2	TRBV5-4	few	CASSLELAGGPEQYF	TGTGCCAGCAGCTTGGAACTAGCGGGGGGGCCGGAGCAGTACTTC
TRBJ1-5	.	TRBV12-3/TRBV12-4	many	CASSLIRGGGNQPQHF	TGTGCCAGCAGTTTAATAAGGGGCGGAGGCAATCAGCCCCAGCATTTT
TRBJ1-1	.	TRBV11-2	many	CASSRRGRNTEAFF	TGTGCCAGCAGCCGACGAGGGCGGAACACTGAAGCTTTCTTT